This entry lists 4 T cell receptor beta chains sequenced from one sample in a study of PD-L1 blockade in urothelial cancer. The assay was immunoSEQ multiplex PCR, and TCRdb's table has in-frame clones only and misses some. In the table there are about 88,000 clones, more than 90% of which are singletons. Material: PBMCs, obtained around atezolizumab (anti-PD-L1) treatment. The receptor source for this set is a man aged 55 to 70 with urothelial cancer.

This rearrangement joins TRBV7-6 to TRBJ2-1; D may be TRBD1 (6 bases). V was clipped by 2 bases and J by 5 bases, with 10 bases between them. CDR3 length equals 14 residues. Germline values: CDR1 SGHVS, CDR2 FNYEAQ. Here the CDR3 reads CASSLSYRDNEQFF. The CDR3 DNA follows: TGTGCCAGCAGCTTAAGTTACAGGGACAATGAGCAGTTCTTC.

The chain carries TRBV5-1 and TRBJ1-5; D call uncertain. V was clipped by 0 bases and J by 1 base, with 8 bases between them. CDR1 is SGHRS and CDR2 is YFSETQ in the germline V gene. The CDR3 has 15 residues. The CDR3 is CASSLVSGSNQPQHF. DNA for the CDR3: TGCGCCAGCAGCTTGGTAAGCGGAAGCAATCAGCCCCAGCATTTT.

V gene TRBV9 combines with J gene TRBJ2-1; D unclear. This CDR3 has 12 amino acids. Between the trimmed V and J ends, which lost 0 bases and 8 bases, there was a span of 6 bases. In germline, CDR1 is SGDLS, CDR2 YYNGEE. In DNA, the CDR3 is TGTGCCAGCAGCGTAGGTAGTTATGAGCAGTTCTTC. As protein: CASSVGSYEQFF. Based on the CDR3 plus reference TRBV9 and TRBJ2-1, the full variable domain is DSGVTQTPKHLITATGQRVTLRCSPRSGDLSVYWYQQSLDQGLQFLIQYYNGEERAKGNILERFSAQQFPDLHSELNLSSLELGDSALYFCASSVGSYEQFFGPGTRLTVL.

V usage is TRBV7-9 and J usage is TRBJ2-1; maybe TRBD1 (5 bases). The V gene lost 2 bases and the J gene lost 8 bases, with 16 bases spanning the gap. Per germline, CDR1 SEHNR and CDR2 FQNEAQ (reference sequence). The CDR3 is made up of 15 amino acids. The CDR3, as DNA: TGTGCCAGCAGCTTACCTCCCCGGTTAGGGGATGAGCAGTTCTTC. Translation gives CASSLPPRLGDEQFF.